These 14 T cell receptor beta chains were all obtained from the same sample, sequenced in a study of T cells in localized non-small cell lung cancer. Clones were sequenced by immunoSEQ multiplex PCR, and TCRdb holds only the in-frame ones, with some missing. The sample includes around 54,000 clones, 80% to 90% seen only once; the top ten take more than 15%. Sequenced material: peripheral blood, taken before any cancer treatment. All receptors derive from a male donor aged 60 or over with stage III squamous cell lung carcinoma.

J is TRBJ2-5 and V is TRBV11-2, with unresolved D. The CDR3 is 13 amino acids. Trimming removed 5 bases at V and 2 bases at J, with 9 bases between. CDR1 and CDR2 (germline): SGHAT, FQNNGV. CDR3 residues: CASSRTAQETQYF. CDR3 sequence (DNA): TGTGCCAGCAGCAGGACGGCTCAAGAGACCCAGTACTTC.

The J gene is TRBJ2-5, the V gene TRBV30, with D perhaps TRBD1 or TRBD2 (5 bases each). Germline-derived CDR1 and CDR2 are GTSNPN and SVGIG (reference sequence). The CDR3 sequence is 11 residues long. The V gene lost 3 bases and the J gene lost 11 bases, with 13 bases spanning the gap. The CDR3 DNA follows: TGTGCCTGGAGGGGGCCCAGGGAGCAGTACTTC. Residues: CAWRGPREQYF.

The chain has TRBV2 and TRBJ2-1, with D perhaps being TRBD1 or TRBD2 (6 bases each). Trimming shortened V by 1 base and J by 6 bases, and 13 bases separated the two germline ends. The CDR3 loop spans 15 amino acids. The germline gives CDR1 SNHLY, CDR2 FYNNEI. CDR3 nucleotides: TGTGCCAGCAGTGAAGTCGGGGGCCGCCCCAATGAGCAGTTCTTC. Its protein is CASSEVGGRPNEQFF.

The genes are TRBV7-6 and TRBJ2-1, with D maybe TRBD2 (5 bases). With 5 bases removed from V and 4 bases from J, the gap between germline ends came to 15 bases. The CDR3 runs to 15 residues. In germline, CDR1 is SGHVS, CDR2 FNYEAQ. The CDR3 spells CASSQIPSGYNEQFF. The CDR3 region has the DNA TGTGCCAGCAGCCAGATTCCCAGCGGTTACAATGAGCAGTTCTTC. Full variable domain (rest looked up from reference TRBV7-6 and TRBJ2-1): GAGVSQSPRYKVTKRGQDVALRCDPISGHVSLYWYRQALGQGPEFLTYFNYEAQQDKSGLPNDRFSAERPEGSISTLTIQRTEQRDSAMYRCASSQIPSGYNEQFFGPGTRLTVL.

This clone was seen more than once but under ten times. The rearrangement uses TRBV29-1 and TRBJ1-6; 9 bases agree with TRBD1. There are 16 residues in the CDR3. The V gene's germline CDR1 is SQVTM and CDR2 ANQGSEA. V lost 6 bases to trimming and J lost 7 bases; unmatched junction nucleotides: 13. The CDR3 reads CSVRDRVPGGNSPLHF. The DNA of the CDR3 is TGCAGCGTCCGGGACAGGGTGCCGGGGGGCAATTCACCCCTCCACTTT.

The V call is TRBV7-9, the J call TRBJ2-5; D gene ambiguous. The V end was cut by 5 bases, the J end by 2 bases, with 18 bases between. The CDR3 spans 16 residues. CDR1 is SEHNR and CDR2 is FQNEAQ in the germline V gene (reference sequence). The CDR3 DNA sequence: TGTGCCAGCAGCATTCGGTTGTTGCGGAGTCAAGAGACCCAGTACTTC. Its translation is CASSIRLLRSQETQYF.

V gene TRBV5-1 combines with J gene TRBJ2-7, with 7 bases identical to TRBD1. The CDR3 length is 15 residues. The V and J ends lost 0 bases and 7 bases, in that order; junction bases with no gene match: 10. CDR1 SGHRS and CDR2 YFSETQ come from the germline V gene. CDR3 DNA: TGCGCCAGCAGCTTGGCCGGCAGGACAGGTGAAGAGCAGTACTTC. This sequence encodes CASSLAGRTGEEQYF.

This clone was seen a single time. CDR3 residues: CASRGTSGAHEQFF. The CDR3 DNA sequence: TGTGCCAGCCGCGGGACTAGCGGGGCCCATGAGCAGTTCTTC. The genes are TRBV6-5 and TRBJ2-1; 13 bases are a match to TRBD2. The CDR3 covers 14 residues. Germline-derived CDR1 and CDR2 are MNHEY and SVGAGI. J lost 8 bases, V lost 8 bases, and 6 bases had no gene match.

CDR3 in amino acids: CASRMSGVRGDTQYF. In DNA form, the CDR3 reads TGTGCCAGCAGGATGTCGGGAGTTCGAGGAGATACGCAGTATTTT. The chain links TRBV7-9 to TRBJ2-3, with D possibly TRBD2 on 6 matching bases. The CDR3 loop spans 15 amino acids. Per germline, CDR1 SEHNR and CDR2 FQNEAQ (reference sequence). The V end lost 6 bases, the J end lost 5 bases, and 18 bases lay between the germline ends.

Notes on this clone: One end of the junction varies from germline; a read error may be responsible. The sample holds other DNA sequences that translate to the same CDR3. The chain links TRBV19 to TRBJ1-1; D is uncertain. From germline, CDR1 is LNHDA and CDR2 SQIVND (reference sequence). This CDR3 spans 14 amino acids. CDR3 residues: CASSIVVQNTEAFF. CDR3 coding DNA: TGTGCCAGTAGTATAGTAGTGCAGAACACTGAAGCGTTCTTT.

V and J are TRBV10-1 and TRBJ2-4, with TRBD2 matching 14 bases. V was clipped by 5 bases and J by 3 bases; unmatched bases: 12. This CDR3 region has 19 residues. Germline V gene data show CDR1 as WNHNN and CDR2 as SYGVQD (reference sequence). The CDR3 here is CASSRLAGGPYGGKNIQYF. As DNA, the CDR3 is TGCGCCAGCAGTAGACTAGCGGGAGGGCCCTATGGGGGCAAAAACATTCAGTACTTC.

In nucleotides, the CDR3 is TGCGCCAGCAGCCAAGAATCATGGTCTGATACGCAGTATTTT. As protein: CASSQESWSDTQYF. The gene calls are TRBV4-3 and TRBJ2-3; D unresolved. The germline V gene encodes CDR1 LGHNA and CDR2 YSLEER. The CDR3 is 14 amino acids. The germline V and J ends were trimmed by 0 bases and 6 bases, with 10 bases remaining between them.

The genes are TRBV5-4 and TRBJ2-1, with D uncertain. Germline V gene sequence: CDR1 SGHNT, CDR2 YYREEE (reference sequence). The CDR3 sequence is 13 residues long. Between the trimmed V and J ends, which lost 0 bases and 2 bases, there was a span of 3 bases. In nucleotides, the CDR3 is TGTGCCAGCAGCTTGGGTGCCTACAATGAGCAGTTCTTC. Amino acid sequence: CASSLGAYNEQFF.

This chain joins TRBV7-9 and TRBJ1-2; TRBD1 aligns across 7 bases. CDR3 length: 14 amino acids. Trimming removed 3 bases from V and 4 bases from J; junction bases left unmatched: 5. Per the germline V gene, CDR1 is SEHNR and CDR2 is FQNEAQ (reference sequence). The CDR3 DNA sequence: TGTGCCAGCAGCTTGGGGGGGACAGTCTATGGCTACACCTTC. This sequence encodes CASSLGGTVYGYTF.